Sequencing of this T cell receptor beta chain was carried out in a study of blood T cell repertoires in COVID-19. Produced via immunoSEQ multiplex PCR; TCRdb's table is partial and in-frame only. The sample consists of under 250,000 clones, approximately 85% of them appearing once. Sequences were obtained from peripheral blood. The sequence was obtained from a man older than 75 with acute or convalescent COVID-19.

The CDR3 spells CASSLGQSRFRTGNTIYF. The CDR3 bases are TGTGCCAGCAGCTTGGGACAGTCAAGGTTCCGGACTGGAAACACCATATATTTT. The chain couples TRBV7-9 to TRBJ1-3; the match to TRBD1 covers 7 bases. Losses at the gene ends were 3 bases for V and 2 bases for J; bases not matched to a gene: 13. Germline lookup yields CDR1 SEHNR and CDR2 FQNEAQ (reference sequence). There are 18 residues in the CDR3.